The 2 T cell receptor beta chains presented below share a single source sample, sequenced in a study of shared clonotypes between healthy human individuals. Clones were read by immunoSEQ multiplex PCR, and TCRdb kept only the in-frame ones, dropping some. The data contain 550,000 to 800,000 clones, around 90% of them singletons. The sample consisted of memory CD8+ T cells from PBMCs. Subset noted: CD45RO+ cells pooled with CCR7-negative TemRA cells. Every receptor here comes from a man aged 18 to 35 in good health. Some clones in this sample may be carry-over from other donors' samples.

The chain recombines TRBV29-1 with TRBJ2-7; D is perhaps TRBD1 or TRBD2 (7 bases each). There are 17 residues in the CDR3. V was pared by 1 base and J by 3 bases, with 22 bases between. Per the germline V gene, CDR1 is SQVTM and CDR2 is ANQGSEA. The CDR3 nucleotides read TGCAGCGTTGAAGTTCCTCTCACGCAGGGGGGGGACTACGAGCAGTACTTC. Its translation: CSVEVPLTQGGDYEQYF.

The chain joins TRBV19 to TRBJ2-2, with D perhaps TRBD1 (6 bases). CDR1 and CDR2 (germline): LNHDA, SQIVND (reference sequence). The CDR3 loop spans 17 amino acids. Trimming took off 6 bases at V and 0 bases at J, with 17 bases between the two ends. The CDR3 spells CASSPDGWTANTGELFF. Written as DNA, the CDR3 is TGTGCCAGTAGCCCTGATGGGTGGACAGCGAACACCGGGGAGCTGTTTTTT.